A single sample is the source of the 25 T cell receptor beta chains below, sequenced in a study of blood T cell repertoires in COVID-19. The table came from immunoSEQ multiplex PCR; TCRdb's copy has only in-frame clones and leaves some out. There are about 73,000 clones in the sample; 80% to 85% occur only once, and 2.5% lies in the top ten. The sequenced material came from peripheral blood. Every receptor here comes from a man older than 75 with active or convalescent COVID-19.

This sequence joins TRBV5-6 and TRBJ2-7; TRBD2 aligns across 12 bases. This CDR3 comprises 15 residues. The germline gives CDR1 SGHDT, CDR2 YYEEEE. The V segment lost 4 bases and the J segment 3 bases; nucleotides outside the gene matches: 5. The CDR3 nucleotides are TGTGCCAGCAGCACGGGACTAGCGGGCCGCTACGAGCAGTACTTC. This sequence encodes CASSTGLAGRYEQYF.

This sequence joins TRBV19 and TRBJ2-5; D is possibly TRBD1 (5 bases). The V and J ends lost 3 bases and 2 bases respectively, with 10 bases between them. CDR1 and CDR2 from the germline V gene are LNHDA and SQIVND (reference sequence). The length of the CDR3 is 14 residues. DNA of the CDR3: TGTGCCAGTAGTATCAGGGTTCGGCAAGAGACCCAGTACTTC. It codes for CASSIRVRQETQYF.

The CDR3, as DNA: TGTGCCAGTAGTGTGAGCTATAGCAATCAGCCCCAGCATTTT. Its protein is CASSVSYSNQPQHF. The V and J genes are TRBV19 and TRBJ1-5; D remains unclear. V was cut by 5 bases and J by 0 bases, with 8 bases left in between. CDR3 length equals 14 residues. Germline CDR1 and CDR2: LNHDA and SQIVND (reference sequence).

The chain is built from TRBV7-8 and TRBJ2-3; TRBD1 matches at 9 bases. V shed 5 bases and J 9 bases; nucleotides not matched to a gene: 9. Germline CDR1 is SGHVS and CDR2 is FQNEAQ. The length of the CDR3 is 14 residues. CDR3 nucleotides: TGTGCCAGCAGCCCCCGGACAGGGGATCCCACGCAGTATTTT. Amino acids: CASSPRTGDPTQYF.

This chain joins TRBV2 and TRBJ2-7, with D possibly being TRBD1 (7 bases). This CDR3 contains 13 residues. Per the germline V gene, CDR1 is SNHLY and CDR2 is FYNNEI. The germline V and J ends were trimmed by 5 bases and 3 bases, with 11 bases remaining between them. For the CDR3, the DNA is TGTGCCAGCAGTCGGGGGACAGACTACGAGCAGTACTTC. This codes for CASSRGTDYEQYF.

This clone came up a few times. The V gene is TRBV5-1, the J gene TRBJ1-2; D not resolved. Trimming removed 2 bases at V and 4 bases at J, with 9 bases between. CDR1 is SGHRS, CDR2 YFSETQ, per germline. The CDR3 has 13 amino acids. The CDR3 loop reads CASSFGEGYGYTF. The CDR3 DNA is TGCGCCAGCAGCTTCGGGGAGGGCTATGGCTACACCTTC.

This clone was detected once. The V and J genes are TRBV19 and TRBJ1-5; D is possibly TRBD1 (5 bases). The CDR3 covers 16 residues. The V end lost 8 bases, the J end lost 2 bases, and 19 bases lay between the germline ends. Germline-derived CDR1 and CDR2 are LNHDA and SQIVND (reference sequence). The chain's CDR3 is CASRRGGMRRNQPQHF. CDR3 nucleotide sequence: TGTGCCAGTCGGCGGGGGGGAATGAGGCGCAATCAGCCCCAGCATTTT.

The chain combines TRBV6-5 with TRBJ2-7; 10 bases match TRBD1. This CDR3 comprises 13 residues. J was trimmed by 4 bases and V by 5 bases; bases with no gene match: 2. Germline values: CDR1 MNHEY, CDR2 SVGAGI. CDR3 protein: CASSLGQGYEQYF. The CDR3 coding sequence is TGTGCCAGCAGTCTGGGACAGGGGTACGAGCAGTACTTC.

The chain combines TRBV14 with TRBJ2-2; 8 nucleotides line up with TRBD2. The CDR3 loop spans 14 amino acids. Per germline, CDR1 SGHDN and CDR2 FVKESK. Losses at the gene ends were 6 bases for V and 7 bases for J; bases not matched to a gene: 7. This CDR3 is CASRRGGTSGELFF. In DNA, the CDR3 is TGTGCCAGCAGGCGTGGTGGGACTAGCGGGGAGCTGTTTTTT.

The chain couples TRBV3-1 (or the pseudogene TRBV3-2) to TRBJ1-6; D is unresolved. The germline V and J ends were trimmed by 2 bases and 10 bases, with 12 bases remaining between them. CDR1 and CDR2 from the germline V gene are LGHDT and YNNKEL (reference sequence). This CDR3 has 14 residues. Written as DNA, the CDR3 is TGTGCCAGCAGCCAACGGGGAGGAGGCTCACCCCTCCACTTT. Protein product: CASSQRGGGSPLHF.

The rearrangement links TRBV19 to TRBJ1-2, with 7 nucleotides matching TRBD1. The CDR3 has 14 residues. Losses at the gene ends were 6 bases for V and 2 bases for J; bases not matched to a gene: 6. CDR1 is LNHDA and CDR2 is SQIVND in the germline V gene (reference sequence). The CDR3 region is CASRGDSQNYGYTF. CDR3 in DNA: TGTGCCAGTAGGGGGGACAGCCAGAACTATGGCTACACCTTC.

The V gene is TRBV5-6, the J gene TRBJ1-6, with 9 bases aligning to TRBD1. Germline-derived CDR1 and CDR2 are SGHDT and YYEEEE. This CDR3 contains 15 residues. V gave up 2 bases and J gave up 7 bases; unmatched junction bases: 4. The CDR3 coding sequence is TGTGCCAGCAGCTTAGCCGGGACAGGGAATTCACCCCTCCACTTT. Translated: CASSLAGTGNSPLHF. Using reference TRBV5-6 and TRBJ1-6 for the parts outside the CDR3, the full variable domain is DAGVTQSPTHLIKTRGQQVTLRCSPKSGHDTVSWYQQALGQGPQFIFQYYEEEERQRGNFPDRFSGHQFPNYSSELNVNALLLGDSALYLCASSLAGTGNSPLHFGNGTRLTVT.

V gene TRBV4-1 combines with J gene TRBJ2-7; no reliable D call. This CDR3 contains 14 residues. Between the trimmed V and J ends, which lost 0 bases and 4 bases, there was a span of 10 bases. CDR1 MGHRA and CDR2 YSYEKL come from the germline V gene. CDR3 loop: CASSQEYGRYEQYF. As DNA, the CDR3 is TGCGCCAGCAGCCAAGAATATGGGCGTTACGAGCAGTACTTC.

CDR3 protein: CASSLASGTGRHQPQHF. In DNA form, the CDR3 reads TGTGCCAGCAGCTTAGCATCCGGGACAGGAAGGCATCAGCCCCAGCATTTT. The chain employs TRBV7-2 and TRBJ1-5, with 8 bases that match TRBD1. With V trimmed by 0 bases and J by 5 bases, 9 bases remained unmatched. CDR3 size: 17 residues. CDR1 SGHTA and CDR2 FQGNSA come from the germline V gene.

This sequence joins TRBV27 and TRBJ1-6, with TRBD1 matching 11 bases. The CDR3 contains 14 residues. After removal of 6 bases from V and 7 bases from J, the junction contained 2 bases not matched to a gene. The germline CDR1 and CDR2 sequences are MNHEY and SMNVEV (reference sequence). Here the CDR3 DNA reads TGTGCCAGCAGACGGGACAGGGGGAATTCACCCCTCCACTTT. As protein: CASRRDRGNSPLHF.

The rearrangement links TRBV7-9 to TRBJ2-1, with 7 bases that match TRBD2. Germline V gives CDR1 SEHNR, CDR2 FQNEAQ (reference sequence). Trimming cost V 2 bases and J 7 bases; bases outside gene matches: 8. The CDR3 contains 15 residues. The CDR3 loop is CASSLWEGLRNEQFF. CDR3 nucleotide sequence: TGTGCCAGCAGCTTATGGGAGGGCCTGCGGAATGAGCAGTTCTTC.

This rearrangement joins TRBV19 to TRBJ2-2; D is unresolved. This CDR3 is built from 12 residues. Trimming took 5 bases from V and 13 from J, leaving 14 bases between them. From germline, CDR1 is LNHDA and CDR2 SQIVND (reference sequence). The CDR3 loop is CASSRTWSRLFF. The CDR3 DNA sequence: TGTGCCAGTAGTCGAACCTGGAGTAGGCTGTTTTTT.

The chain combines TRBV5-1 with TRBJ2-3; D is perhaps TRBD2 (5 bases). Trimming stripped 2 bases from V and 6 bases from J, with 19 bases between. Germline CDR1 SGHRS, CDR2 YFSETQ. The CDR3 totals 16 residues. The CDR3 loop reads CASSLPAASSGDTQYF. The CDR3 DNA sequence: TGCGCCAGCAGCTTACCAGCGGCCTCGTCGGGGGATACGCAGTATTTT.

J is TRBJ2-2 and V is TRBV9, with TRBD1 matching 8 bases. Germline CDR1 is SGDLS and CDR2 is YYNGEE. The CDR3 extends over 17 amino acids. V lost 4 bases to trimming and J lost 1 base; unmatched junction nucleotides: 9. The CDR3 DNA is TGTGCCAGCAGCCCCCGTGGACAGGGACAGAACACCGGGGAGCTGTTTTTT. Translating gives CASSPRGQGQNTGELFF.

The rearrangement uses TRBV18 and TRBJ2-2; 8 bases are shared with TRBD1. Germline CDR1 KGHSH, CDR2 LQKENI. The V gene end was trimmed by 5 bases and the J gene end by 7 bases; junction bases not matched to a gene: 9. The CDR3 covers 15 residues. The DNA for the CDR3 is TGTGCCAGCTCAGCCATGACAGGGGCTGGCGGGGAGCTGTTTTTT. Translating it yields CASSAMTGAGGELFF.

The chain joins TRBV30 to TRBJ1-5; D perhaps matches TRBD1 (6 bases). Trimming cost V 1 base and J 6 bases, with 13 bases left between them. The CDR3 spans 14 residues. The germline V gene encodes CDR1 GTSNPN and CDR2 SVGIG (reference sequence). The CDR3 sequence is CAWSGELTGQPQHF. DNA for the CDR3: TGTGCCTGGAGTGGCGAACTGACAGGTCAGCCCCAGCATTTT.

The V call is TRBV14, the J call TRBJ1-1; D ambiguous. V gave up 6 bases and J gave up 3 bases, with 20 bases separating them. Germline V CDR1 and CDR2: SGHDN, FVKESK. This CDR3 has 16 residues. The DNA for the CDR3 is TGTGCCAGCAGGAAAGCGGGTAGTGGGCGCGACACTGAAGCTTTCTTT. It is translated as CASRKAGSGRDTEAFF.

J is TRBJ1-2 and V is TRBV4-1; D might be TRBD1 (5 bases). CDR3 length: 16 residues. Trimming pared 1 base from V and 1 base from J, leaving 13 bases between. The V gene's germline CDR1 is MGHRA and CDR2 YSYEKL. The CDR3 DNA reads as TGCGCCAGCAGCCAAGGCGAGTCAGGGAATAACTATGGCTACACCTTC. This gives the protein CASSQGESGNNYGYTF.

The genes are TRBV5-1 and TRBJ2-5; 7 bases are a match to TRBD1. The CDR3 covers 17 residues. V was clipped by 0 bases and J by 5 bases; unmatched bases: 13. Germline CDR1 is SGHRS and CDR2 is YFSETQ. The CDR3 sequence is CASSLVGSVRGPETQYF. The DNA for the CDR3 is TGCGCCAGCAGCTTGGTGGGGAGTGTGAGGGGGCCTGAGACCCAGTACTTC.

The rearrangement joins TRBV9 to TRBJ2-7; tentative D call: TRBD2 (7 bases). Germline V CDR1 and CDR2: SGDLS, YYNGEE. The CDR3 consists of 16 residues. Trimming removed 3 bases at V and 2 bases at J, with 18 bases between. CDR3 residues: CASSEGRGDSPYEQYF. DNA for the CDR3: TGTGCCAGCAGCGAGGGGAGGGGGGACTCCCCCTACGAGCAGTACTTC.